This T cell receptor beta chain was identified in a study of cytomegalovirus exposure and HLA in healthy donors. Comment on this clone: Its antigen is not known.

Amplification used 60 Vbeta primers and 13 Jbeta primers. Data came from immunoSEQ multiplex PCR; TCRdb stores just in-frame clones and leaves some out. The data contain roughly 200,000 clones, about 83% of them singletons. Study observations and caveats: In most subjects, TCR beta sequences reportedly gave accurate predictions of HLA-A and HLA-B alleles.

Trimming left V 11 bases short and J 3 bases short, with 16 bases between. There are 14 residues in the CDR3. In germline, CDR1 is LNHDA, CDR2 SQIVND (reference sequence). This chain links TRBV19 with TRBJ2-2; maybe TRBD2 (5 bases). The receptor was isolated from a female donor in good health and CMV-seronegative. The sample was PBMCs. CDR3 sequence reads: CAVSAVVDTGELFF. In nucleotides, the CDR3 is TGTGCCGTTAGCGCCGTTGTGGACACCGGGGAGCTGTTTTTT.